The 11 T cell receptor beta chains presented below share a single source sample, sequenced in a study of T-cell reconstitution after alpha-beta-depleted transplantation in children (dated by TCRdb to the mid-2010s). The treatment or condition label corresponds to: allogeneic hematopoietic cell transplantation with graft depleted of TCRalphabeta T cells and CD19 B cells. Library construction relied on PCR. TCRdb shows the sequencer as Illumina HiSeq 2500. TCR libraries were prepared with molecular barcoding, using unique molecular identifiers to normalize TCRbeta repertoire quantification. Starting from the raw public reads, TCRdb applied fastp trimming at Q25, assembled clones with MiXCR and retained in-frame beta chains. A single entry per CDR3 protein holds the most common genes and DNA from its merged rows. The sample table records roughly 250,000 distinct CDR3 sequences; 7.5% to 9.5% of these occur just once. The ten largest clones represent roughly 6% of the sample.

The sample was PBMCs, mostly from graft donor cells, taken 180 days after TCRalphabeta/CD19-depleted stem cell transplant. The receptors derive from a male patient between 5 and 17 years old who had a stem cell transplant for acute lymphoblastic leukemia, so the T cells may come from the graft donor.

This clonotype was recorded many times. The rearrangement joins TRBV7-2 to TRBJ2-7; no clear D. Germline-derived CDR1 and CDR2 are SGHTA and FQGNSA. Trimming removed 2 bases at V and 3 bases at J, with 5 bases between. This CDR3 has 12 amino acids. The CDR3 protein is CASSLTSYEQYF. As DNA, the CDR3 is TGTGCCAGCAGCTTAACCAGCTACGAGCAGTACTTC.

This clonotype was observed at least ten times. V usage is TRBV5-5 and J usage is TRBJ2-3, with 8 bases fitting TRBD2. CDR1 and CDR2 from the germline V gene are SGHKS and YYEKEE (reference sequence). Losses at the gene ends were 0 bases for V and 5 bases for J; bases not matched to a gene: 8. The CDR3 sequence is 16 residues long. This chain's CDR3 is CASSLAVGGGLDTQYF. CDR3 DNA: TGTGCCAGCAGCTTGGCCGTCGGGGGGGGCCTAGATACGCAGTATTTT.

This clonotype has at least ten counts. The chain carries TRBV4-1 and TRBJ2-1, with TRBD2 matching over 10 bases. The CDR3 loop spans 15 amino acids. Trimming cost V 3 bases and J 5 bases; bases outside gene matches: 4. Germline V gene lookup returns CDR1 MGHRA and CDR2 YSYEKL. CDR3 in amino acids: CASSHPGLADNEQFF. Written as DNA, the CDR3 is TGCGCCAGCAGCCATCCCGGACTAGCGGACAATGAGCAGTTCTTC.

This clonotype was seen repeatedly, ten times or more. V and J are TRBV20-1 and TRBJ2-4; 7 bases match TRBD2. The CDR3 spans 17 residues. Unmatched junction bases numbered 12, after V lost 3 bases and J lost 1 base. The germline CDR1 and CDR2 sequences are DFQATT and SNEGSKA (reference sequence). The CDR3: CSARSGEGRTAKNIQYF. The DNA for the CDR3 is TGCAGTGCTAGGAGCGGGGAAGGGAGGACTGCCAAAAACATTCAGTACTTC.

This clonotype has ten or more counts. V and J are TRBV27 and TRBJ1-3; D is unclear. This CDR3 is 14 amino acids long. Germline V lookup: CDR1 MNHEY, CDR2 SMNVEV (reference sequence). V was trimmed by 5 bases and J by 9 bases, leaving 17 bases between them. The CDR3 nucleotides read TGTGCCAGCAGTCCTCGGCAGGCCTCGGCCACCATATATTTT. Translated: CASSPRQASATIYF.

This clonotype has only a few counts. The CDR3 spells CASSPDGTSNTGELFF. The CDR3 DNA is TGTGCCAGCAGTCCTGACGGGACCTCAAACACCGGGGAGCTGTTTTTT. This chain uses TRBV6-1 with TRBJ2-2, with D tentatively TRBD1 or TRBD2 (5 bases each). The CDR3 covers 16 residues. V was cut by 5 bases and J by 2 bases, with 15 bases left in between. Germline CDR1 and CDR2: MNHNS and SASEGT.

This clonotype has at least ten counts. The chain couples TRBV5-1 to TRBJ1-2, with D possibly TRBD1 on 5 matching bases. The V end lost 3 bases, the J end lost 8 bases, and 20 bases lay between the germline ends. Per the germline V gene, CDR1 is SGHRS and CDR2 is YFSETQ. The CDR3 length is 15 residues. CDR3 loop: CASSSSPGGVEGYTF. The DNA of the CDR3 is TGCGCCAGCAGCTCCTCCCCGGGAGGGGTTGAAGGCTACACCTTC. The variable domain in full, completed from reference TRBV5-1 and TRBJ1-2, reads KAGVTQTPRYLIKTRGQQVTLSCSPISGHRSVSWYQQTPGQGLQFLFEYFSETQRNKGNFPGRFSGRQFSNSRSEMNVSTLELGDSALYLCASSSSPGGVEGYTFGSGTRLTVV.

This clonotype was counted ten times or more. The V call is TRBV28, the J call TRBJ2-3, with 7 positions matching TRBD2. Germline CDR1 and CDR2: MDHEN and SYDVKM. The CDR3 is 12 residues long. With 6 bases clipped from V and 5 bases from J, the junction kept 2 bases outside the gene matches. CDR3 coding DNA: TGTGCCAGCAGCGGGAGGCGAGATACGCAGTATTTT. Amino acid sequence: CASSGRRDTQYF.

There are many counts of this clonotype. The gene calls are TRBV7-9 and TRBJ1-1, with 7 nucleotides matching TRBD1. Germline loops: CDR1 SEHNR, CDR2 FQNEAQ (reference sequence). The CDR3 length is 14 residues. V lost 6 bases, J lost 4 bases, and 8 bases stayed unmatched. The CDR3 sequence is CASSPGQASTEAFF. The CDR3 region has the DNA TGTGCCAGCAGTCCTGGACAGGCTAGCACTGAAGCTTTCTTT.

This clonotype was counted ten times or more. CDR3 nucleotide sequence: TGTGCCAGCAGCTTCCCCCTAGGCGGGAGCTCCTACAATGAGCAGTTCTTC. Translated: CASSFPLGGSSYNEQFF. The gene calls are TRBV5-5 and TRBJ2-1, with 7 bases lining up with TRBD2. The CDR3 is 17 amino acids. V was pared by 2 bases and J by 0 bases, with 8 bases of the junction left unmatched. Germline assignment: CDR1 SGHKS and CDR2 YYEKEE (reference sequence).

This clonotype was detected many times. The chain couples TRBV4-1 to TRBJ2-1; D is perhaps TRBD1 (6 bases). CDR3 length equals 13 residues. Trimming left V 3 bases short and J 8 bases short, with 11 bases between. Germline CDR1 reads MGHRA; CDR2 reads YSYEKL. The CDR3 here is CASSQHRVDEQFF. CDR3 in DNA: TGCGCCAGCAGCCAGCACAGGGTTGATGAGCAGTTCTTC.